The 4 T cell receptor beta chains presented below share a single source sample, sequenced in a study of technical replicates of blood from a handful of donors. Libraries were prepared by immunoSEQ multiplex PCR; TCRdb keeps only in-frame clonotypes and omits some of them. In the table there are 74,000 or so clones, 75% to 95% of which are singletons. The sample was T cells isolated from PBMCs. The receptor source for this set is a human donor in good health.

In this sample, this clone turned up once. This chain joins TRBV2 and TRBJ2-1, with 8 bases that match TRBD1. There are 15 residues in the CDR3. Losses at the gene ends were 10 bases for V and 0 bases for J; bases not matched to a gene: 8. CDR1 and CDR2 (germline): SNHLY, FYNNEI. The CDR3 protein is CATTRGTGSYNEQFF. In DNA form, the CDR3 reads TGTGCCACTACGCGAGGGACAGGCTCCTACAATGAGCAGTTCTTC.

In its sample, this clone was seen once. This chain links TRBV5-1 with TRBJ2-7; 7 bases are a match to TRBD1. Germline-derived CDR1 and CDR2 are SGHRS and YFSETQ. This CDR3 has 15 residues. J was trimmed by 5 bases and V by 4 bases; bases with no gene match: 12. CDR3 nucleotide sequence: TGCGCCAGCAGCCTGACCGGGACAGCTCCGGACGAGCAGTACTTC. It translates to CASSLTGTAPDEQYF.

The gene calls are TRBV25-1 and TRBJ2-2; TRBD2 aligns across 7 bases. The trim removed 6 bases at V and 1 base at J, leaving 2 bases unmatched. CDR3 length: 14 amino acids. Germline V CDR1 and CDR2: MGHDK, SYGVNS. As DNA, the CDR3 is TGTGCCAGCAGCGGCGGGGGGAACACCGGGGAGCTGTTTTTT. This gives the protein CASSGGGNTGELFF.

The CDR3 here is CASSLAWVFRGTEINSGNTIYF. In DNA form, the CDR3 reads TGTGCCAGCAGCTTAGCGTGGGTGTTCCGTGGGACAGAGATTAACTCTGGAAACACCATATATTTT. This chain joins TRBV7-6 and TRBJ1-3; 7 positions match TRBD1. Germline CDR1 is SGHVS and CDR2 is FNYEAQ. This CDR3 is 22 amino acids long. Losses at the gene ends were 0 bases for V and 0 bases for J; bases not matched to a gene: 20.